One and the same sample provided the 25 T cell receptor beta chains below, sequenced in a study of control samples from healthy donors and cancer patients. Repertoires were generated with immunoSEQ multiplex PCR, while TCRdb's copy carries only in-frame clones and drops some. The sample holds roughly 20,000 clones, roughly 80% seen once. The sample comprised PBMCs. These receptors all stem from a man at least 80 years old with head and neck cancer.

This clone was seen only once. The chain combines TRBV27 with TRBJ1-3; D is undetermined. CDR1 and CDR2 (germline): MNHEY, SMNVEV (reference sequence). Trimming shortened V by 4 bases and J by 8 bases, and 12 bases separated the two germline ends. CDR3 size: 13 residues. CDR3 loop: CASSSTDRDTIYF. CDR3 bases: TGTGCCAGCAGTTCGACGGACCGTGACACCATATATTTT.

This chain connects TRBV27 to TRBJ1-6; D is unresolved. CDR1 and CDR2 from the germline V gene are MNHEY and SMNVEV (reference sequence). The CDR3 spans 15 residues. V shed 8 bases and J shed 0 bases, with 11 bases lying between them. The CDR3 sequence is CASAWESSYNSPLHF. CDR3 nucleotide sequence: TGTGCCAGCGCCTGGGAGAGCTCCTATAATTCACCCCTCCACTTT.

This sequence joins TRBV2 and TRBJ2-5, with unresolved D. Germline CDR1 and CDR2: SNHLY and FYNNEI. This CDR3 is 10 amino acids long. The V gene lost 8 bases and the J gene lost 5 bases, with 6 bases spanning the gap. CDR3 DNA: TGTGCCAGCTTAATGGAGACCCAGTACTTC. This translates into CASLMETQYF.

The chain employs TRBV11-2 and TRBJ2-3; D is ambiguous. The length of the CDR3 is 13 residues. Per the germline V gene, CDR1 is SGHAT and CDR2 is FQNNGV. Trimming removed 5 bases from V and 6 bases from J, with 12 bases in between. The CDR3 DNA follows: TGTGCCAGCAGCCCAACAGTTTTCGATACGCAGTATTTT. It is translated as CASSPTVFDTQYF.

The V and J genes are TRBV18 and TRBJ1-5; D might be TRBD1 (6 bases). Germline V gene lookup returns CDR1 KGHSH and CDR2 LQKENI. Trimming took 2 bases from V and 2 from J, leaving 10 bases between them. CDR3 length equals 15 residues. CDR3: CASSPGGAGNQPQHF. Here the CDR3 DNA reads TGTGCCAGCTCACCAGGGGGGGCCGGCAATCAGCCCCAGCATTTT.

The CDR3 nucleotides are TGTGCCAGCAGCCCGGGGGGGGACACAGATACGCAGTATTTT. Translating it yields CASSPGGDTDTQYF. The chain links TRBV11-1 to TRBJ2-3; 8 nucleotides match TRBD2. Germline loops: CDR1 SGHAT, CDR2 FQDESV (reference sequence). The CDR3 contains 14 residues. V was clipped by 5 bases and J by 2 bases; unmatched bases: 3.

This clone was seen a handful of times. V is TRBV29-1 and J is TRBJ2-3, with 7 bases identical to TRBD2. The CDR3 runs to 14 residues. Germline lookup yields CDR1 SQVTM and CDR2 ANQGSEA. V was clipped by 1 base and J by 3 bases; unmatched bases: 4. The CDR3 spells CSVEGGGGTDTQYF. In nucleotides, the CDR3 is TGCAGCGTTGAAGGTGGGGGGGGTACAGATACGCAGTATTTT.

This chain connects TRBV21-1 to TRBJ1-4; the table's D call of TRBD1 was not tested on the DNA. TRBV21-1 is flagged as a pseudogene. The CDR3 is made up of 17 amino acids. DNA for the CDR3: TGTGCCATACGAGTTGAGGCAGGGGCGTGCACTAATGAAAAACTGTTTTTT. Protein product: CAIRVEAGACTNEKLFF.

The CDR3 loop reads CASSPAWGGTPSTDTQYF. The CDR3 DNA sequence: TGTGCCAGCAGTCCCGCCTGGGGGGGGACCCCTAGCACAGATACGCAGTATTTT. The chain employs TRBV6-6 and TRBJ2-3, with 7 positions matching TRBD2. This CDR3 has 18 amino acids. The ends lost 5 bases at V and 0 bases at J; junction bases unmatched: 14. Germline V gene data show CDR1 as MNHNY and CDR2 as SVGAGI (reference sequence).

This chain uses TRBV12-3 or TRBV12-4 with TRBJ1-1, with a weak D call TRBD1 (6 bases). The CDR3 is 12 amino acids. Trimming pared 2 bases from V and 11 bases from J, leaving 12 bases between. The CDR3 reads CASSLSGGFAFF. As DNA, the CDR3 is TGTGCCAGCAGTTTATCGGGGGGCTTCGCTTTCTTT.

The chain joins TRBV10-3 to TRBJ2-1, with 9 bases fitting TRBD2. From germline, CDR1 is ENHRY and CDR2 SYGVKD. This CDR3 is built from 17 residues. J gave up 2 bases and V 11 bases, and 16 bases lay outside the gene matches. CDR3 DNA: TGTGCCGCCGCGGGGGGGGAGACTAAAGACACCTACAATGAGCAGTTCTTC. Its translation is CAAAGGETKDTYNEQFF.

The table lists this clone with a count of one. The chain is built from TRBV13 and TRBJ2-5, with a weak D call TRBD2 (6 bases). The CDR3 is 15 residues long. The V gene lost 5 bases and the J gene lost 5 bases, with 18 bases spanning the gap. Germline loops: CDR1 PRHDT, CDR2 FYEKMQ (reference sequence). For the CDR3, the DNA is TGTGCCAGCAGCCCCGTGGGGGGTTTGGGGGAGACCCAGTACTTC. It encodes CASSPVGGLGETQYF.

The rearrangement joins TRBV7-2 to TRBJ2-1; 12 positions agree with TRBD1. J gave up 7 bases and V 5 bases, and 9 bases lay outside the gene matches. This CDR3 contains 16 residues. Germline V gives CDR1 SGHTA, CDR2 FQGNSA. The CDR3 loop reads CASSLSGQGAVNEQFF. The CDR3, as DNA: TGTGCCAGCAGCCTGTCGGGACAGGGGGCGGTTAATGAGCAGTTCTTC.

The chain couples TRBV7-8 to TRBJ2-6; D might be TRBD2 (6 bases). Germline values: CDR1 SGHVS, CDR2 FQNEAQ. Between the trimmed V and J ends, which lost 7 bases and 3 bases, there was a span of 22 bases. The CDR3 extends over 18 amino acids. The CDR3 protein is CASTLWGTSQSGANVLTF. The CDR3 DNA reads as TGTGCCAGCACCCTCTGGGGGACTTCTCAGAGTGGGGCCAACGTCCTGACTTTC.

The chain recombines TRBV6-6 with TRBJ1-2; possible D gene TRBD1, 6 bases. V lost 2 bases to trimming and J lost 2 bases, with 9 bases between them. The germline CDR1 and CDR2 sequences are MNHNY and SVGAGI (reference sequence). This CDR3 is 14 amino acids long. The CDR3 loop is CASSYETGNYGYTF. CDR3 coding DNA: TGTGCCAGCAGTTACGAGACAGGAAACTATGGCTACACCTTC.

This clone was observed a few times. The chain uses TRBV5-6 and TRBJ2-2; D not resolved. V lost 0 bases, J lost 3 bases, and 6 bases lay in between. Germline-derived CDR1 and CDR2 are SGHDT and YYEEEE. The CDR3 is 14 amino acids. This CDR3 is CASSLGAYTGELFF. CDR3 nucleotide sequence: TGTGCCAGCAGCTTGGGGGCTTACACCGGGGAGCTGTTTTTT.

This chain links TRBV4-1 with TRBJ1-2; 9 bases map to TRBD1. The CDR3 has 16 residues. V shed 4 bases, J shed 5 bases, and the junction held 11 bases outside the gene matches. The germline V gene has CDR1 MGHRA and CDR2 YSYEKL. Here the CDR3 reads CASSRTGTGSSYGYTF. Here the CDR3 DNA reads TGCGCCAGCAGCCGAACCGGGACAGGGTCCTCTTATGGCTACACCTTC.

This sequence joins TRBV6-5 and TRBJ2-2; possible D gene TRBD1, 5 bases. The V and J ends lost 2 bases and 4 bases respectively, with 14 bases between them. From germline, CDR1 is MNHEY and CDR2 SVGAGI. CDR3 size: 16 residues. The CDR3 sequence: CASSYNRPSATGELFF. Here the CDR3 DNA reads TGTGCCAGCAGTTACAACAGGCCGTCGGCCACCGGGGAGCTGTTTTTT.

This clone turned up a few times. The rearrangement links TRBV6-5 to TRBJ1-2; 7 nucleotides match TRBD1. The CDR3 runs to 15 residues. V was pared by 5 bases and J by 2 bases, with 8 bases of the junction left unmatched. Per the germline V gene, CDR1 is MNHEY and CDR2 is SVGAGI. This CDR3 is CASSTTGYNNYGYTF. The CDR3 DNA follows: TGTGCCAGCAGTACGACAGGGTATAACAACTATGGCTACACCTTC.

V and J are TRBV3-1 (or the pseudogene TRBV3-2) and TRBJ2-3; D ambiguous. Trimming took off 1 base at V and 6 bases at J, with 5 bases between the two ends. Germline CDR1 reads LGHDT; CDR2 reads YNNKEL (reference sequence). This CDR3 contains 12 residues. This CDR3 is CASSQARDTQYF. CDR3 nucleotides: TGTGCCAGCAGCCAAGCTAGGGATACGCAGTATTTT.

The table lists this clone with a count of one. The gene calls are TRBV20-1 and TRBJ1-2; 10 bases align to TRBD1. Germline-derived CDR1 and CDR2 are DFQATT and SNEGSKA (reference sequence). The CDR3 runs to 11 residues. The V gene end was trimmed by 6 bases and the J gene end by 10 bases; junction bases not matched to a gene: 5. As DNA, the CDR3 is TGCAGTGCCACGGGACAGGGGTACTACACCTTC. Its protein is CSATGQGYYTF.

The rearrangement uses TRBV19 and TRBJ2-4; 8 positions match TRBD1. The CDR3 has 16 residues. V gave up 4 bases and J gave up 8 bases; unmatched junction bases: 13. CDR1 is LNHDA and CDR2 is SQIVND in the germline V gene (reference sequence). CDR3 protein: CASSSPSDRVIDIQYF. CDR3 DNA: TGTGCCAGTAGTAGCCCTTCGGACAGGGTCATAGACATTCAGTACTTC.

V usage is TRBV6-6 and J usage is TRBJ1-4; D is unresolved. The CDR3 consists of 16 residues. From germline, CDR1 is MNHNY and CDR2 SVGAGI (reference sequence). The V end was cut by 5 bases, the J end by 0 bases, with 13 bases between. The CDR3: CASSGVNAATNEKLFF. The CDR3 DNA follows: TGTGCCAGCAGTGGTGTCAACGCAGCAACTAATGAAAAACTGTTTTTT.

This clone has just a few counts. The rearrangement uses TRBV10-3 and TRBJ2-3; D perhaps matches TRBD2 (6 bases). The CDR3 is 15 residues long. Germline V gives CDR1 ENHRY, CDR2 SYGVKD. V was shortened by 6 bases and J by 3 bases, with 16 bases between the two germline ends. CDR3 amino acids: CAIRSGLPSTDTQYF. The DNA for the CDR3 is TGTGCCATCAGGTCGGGACTCCCCTCAACAGATACGCAGTATTTT.

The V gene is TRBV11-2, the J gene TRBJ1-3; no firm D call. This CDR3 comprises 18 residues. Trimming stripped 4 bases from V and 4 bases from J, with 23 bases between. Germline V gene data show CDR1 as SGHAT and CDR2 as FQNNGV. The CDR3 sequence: CASSSKGWGLEFGNTIYF. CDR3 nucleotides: TGTGCCAGCAGCTCCAAAGGGTGGGGTCTGGAGTTCGGAAACACCATATATTTT.